The subject of this entry is one T cell receptor (beta chain). The antigen is not known. Separate from the approximately 670-subject first cohort, the roughly 120-subject validation cohort was the one that the donors belonged to. This sample is part of a study of cytomegalovirus exposure and HLA in healthy donors. Findings and caveats of the study: The study labeled fewer than 200 TCR beta chains cytomegalovirus-associated. A later analysis found first-cohort TCR clusters tended to co-occur in the 110 or so validation repertoires.

Assay used: immunoSEQ multiplex PCR; TCRdb lists only in-frame clones, some missing. Of roughly 230,000 clones detected, roughly 91% appear once; the ten largest clones hold roughly 3%. The clonotype originates from a young woman in good health and CMV-seronegative. The specimen was PBMCs.

CDR3 amino acids: CASSLERRETQYF. The CDR3 DNA follows: TGTGCCAGCAGCCTTGAGAGGCGGGAGACCCAGTACTTC. The gene calls are TRBV7-2 and TRBJ2-5; no definite D call. The V end was cut by 5 bases, the J end by 5 bases, with 12 bases between. Germline V gene sequence: CDR1 SGHTA, CDR2 FQGNSA. CDR3 length: 13 amino acids.